Listed below are T cell receptor beta chains from one sample, sequenced in a study of vaccination and CD4 T cells after COVID-19. The antigens of these receptors remain unknown. TCRdb re-analysed the PCR reads in MiXCR, keeping a single row per CDR3 protein. The sample lists about 16,000 distinct CDR3 sequences; about 39% were seen once. The source material was CD4+ T cells from blood, cultured in vitro. These receptors were taken from a human donor who had recovered from COVID-19. Both conserved end residues are part of each CDR3. D genes are given only for firm matches. Clone size is not always given. Where it is, it says once, few, many or a class for expanded clones.

d_call | j_call | v_call | clone_size | cdr3_aa | cdr3_nt
- | TRBJ1-4 | TRBV28 | medium-sized | CASSVLRGGEKLFF | TGTGCCAGCAGTGTCCTCCGAGGAGGGGAAAAACTGTTTTTT
- | TRBJ1-2 | TRBV7-2 | - | CASSLGPYGYTF | TGTGCCAGCAGCTTAGGGCCCTATGGCTACACCTTC
- | TRBJ1-5 | TRBV20-1 | few | CSAMDGGVSNQPQHF | TGCAGTGCGATGGATGGAGGGGTGAGCAATCAGCCCCAGCATTTT
- | TRBJ1-1 | TRBV12-3/TRBV12-4 | - | CASRGTGMNTEAFF | TGTGCCAGCAGGGGAACAGGGATGAACACTGAAGCTTTCTTT
- | TRBJ2-7 | TRBV7-2 | - | CASSYQEGYEQYF | TGTGCCAGCAGCTACCAGGAGGGGTACGAGCAGTACTTC
TRBD1 | TRBJ1-2 | TRBV2 | - | CASSEGQGAGGYTF | TGTGCCAGCAGTGAAGGTCAGGGGGCGGGTGGCTACACCTTC
- | TRBJ1-2 | TRBV19 | few | CATRSPQHYGYTF | TGTGCCACCCGATCCCCACAGCACTATGGCTACACCTTC
TRBD1 | TRBJ1-3 | TRBV15 | - | CATSREWDSRENTIYF | TGTGCCACCAGCAGAGAATGGGACAGTAGAGAAAACACCATATATTTT
TRBD2 | TRBJ2-7 | TRBV28 | - | CASIPGGSPSYEQYF | TGTGCCAGCATCCCCGGGGGGTCCCCCTCCTACGAGCAGTACTTC
- | TRBJ1-5 | TRBV20-1 | medium-sized | CSARGPSGGSNQPQHF | TGCAGTGCTAGAGGCCCGAGTGGGGGCAGCAATCAGCCCCAGCATTTT
TRBD1 | TRBJ2-3 | TRBV10-3 | once | CAISDRDREFTDTQYF | TGTGCCATCAGTGACCGGGACAGGGAATTCACAGATACGCAGTATTTT
TRBD1 | TRBJ1-5 | TRBV6-1 | few | CASSGGQGYNQPQHF | TGTGCCAGCAGTGGAGGACAGGGTTACAATCAGCCCCAGCATTTT
- | TRBJ1-1 | TRBV6-5 | - | CASSYGETEAFF | TGTGCCAGCAGTTACGGGGAGACTGAAGCTTTCTTT
- | TRBJ1-6 | TRBV2 | - | CASSEGTVYNSPLHF | TGTGCCAGCAGTGAAGGGACAGTCTATAATTCACCCCTCCACTTT
TRBD2 | TRBJ2-7 | TRBV7-3 | - | CASSLTSETSKYF | TGTGCCAGCAGCTTAACTTCCGAGACTAGCAAGTACTTC
TRBD1 | TRBJ1-5 | TRBV10-3 | - | CAIGGQAKPQHF | TGTGCCATCGGGGGACAGGCAAAGCCCCAGCATTTT
TRBD2 | TRBJ2-5 | TRBV20-1 | few | CSATASGGPMYQETQYF | TGCAGTGCTACCGCTAGCGGGGGGCCCATGTACCAAGAGACCCAGTACTTC
- | TRBJ1-2 | TRBV6-1 | - | CASSRTENYGYTF | TGTGCCAGCAGTAGAACAGAAAACTATGGCTACACCTTC
- | TRBJ1-1 | TRBV5-1 | - | CASSLGTEAFF | TGCGCCAGCAGCTTGGGAACTGAAGCTTTCTTT
- | TRBJ1-1 | TRBV19 | - | CASSIVSWSLAEAFF | TGTGCCAGTAGTATAGTATCCTGGAGTCTCGCTGAAGCTTTCTTT
- | TRBJ2-5 | TRBV6-1 | - | CASSLMGGPGAQYF | TGTGCCAGCTCCCTAATGGGGGGACCGGGAGCCCAGTACTTC
TRBD2 | TRBJ2-1 | TRBV6-2/TRBV6-3 | - | CASSPLLRELHNEQFF | TGTGCCAGCAGCCCTCTTCTGCGGGAGCTTCACAATGAGCAGTTCTTC
- | TRBJ2-5 | TRBV19 | - | CASSIQGIRETQYF | TGTGCCAGTAGTATACAGGGGATCAGGGAGACCCAGTACTTC
- | TRBJ2-5 | TRBV24-1 | few | CATSDRTLEGQETQYF | TGTGCCACCAGTGACCGGACTCTGGAGGGCCAAGAGACCCAGTACTTC
- | TRBJ2-2 | TRBV5-1 | once | CASSLGGPGELFF | TGCGCCAGCAGCTTGGGGGGGCCCGGGGAGCTGTTTTTT
TRBD1 | TRBJ2-2 | TRBV7-3 | - | CASSRDRGQTGELFF | TGTGCCAGCAGCAGGGACAGGGGGCAAACCGGGGAGCTGTTTTTT
- | TRBJ1-6 | TRBV4-3 | - | CASSQGGAGYNSPLHF | TGCGCCAGCAGCCAAGGGGGGGCGGGTTATAATTCACCCCTCCACTTT
TRBD2 | TRBJ2-4 | TRBV15 | - | CATSRVVGRGENIQYF | TGTGCCACCAGCAGGGTTGTGGGGAGGGGCGAAAACATTCAGTACTTC
TRBD1 | TRBJ1-6 | TRBV25-1 | - | CASSRSGTGDSPLHF | TGTGCCAGCAGCCGATCCGGGACAGGGGATTCACCCCTCCACTTT